Shown below are 6 T cell receptor beta chains from a single sample sequenced in a study of blood T cell repertoires in COVID-19. Clones were sequenced by immunoSEQ multiplex PCR, and TCRdb holds only the in-frame ones, with some missing. The sample yields 45,000 to 60,000 clones, 85% to 90% seen once. Source material: peripheral blood. Receptors were obtained from a human donor with active COVID-19. The donor label of this sample is uncertain.

J is TRBJ2-7 and V is TRBV28; D uncertain. Germline V gives CDR1 MDHEN, CDR2 SYDVKM. V lost 6 bases and J lost 6, with 18 bases in between. This CDR3 comprises 14 residues. CDR3: CASSPLRSWSEQYF. CDR3 coding DNA: TGTGCCAGCAGCCCCTTGCGCTCGTGGAGCGAGCAGTACTTC.

There are a few counts of this clone. The chain links TRBV27 to TRBJ2-7; 10 nucleotides align to TRBD2. Per the germline V gene, CDR1 is MNHEY and CDR2 is SMNVEV (reference sequence). V was clipped by 1 base and J by 0 bases; unmatched bases: 3. This CDR3 contains 16 residues. CDR3 region: CASSLLASGSSYEQYF. DNA of the CDR3: TGTGCCAGCAGTTTATTGGCTAGCGGGAGCTCCTACGAGCAGTACTTC.

The V gene is TRBV2, the J gene TRBJ1-6; D might be TRBD1 (5 bases). V was cut by 6 bases and J by 3 bases, with 15 bases left in between. The CDR3 length is 16 residues. CDR1 is SNHLY and CDR2 is FYNNEI in the germline V gene. CDR3 sequence (DNA): TGTGCCAGCAGCGCCTCCGGCAGGGTCTATAATTCACCCCTCCACTTT. Amino acids: CASSASGRVYNSPLHF.

In this sample, this clone turned up a few times. The CDR3 DNA is TGTGCCATCAGGACGACAGGGTCGCGAACTAGGACTGAAGCTTTCTTT. Translation: CAIRTTGSRTRTEAFF. The chain carries TRBV10-3 and TRBJ1-1, with 7 bases fitting TRBD1. CDR1 and CDR2 (germline): ENHRY, SYGVKD. CDR3 size: 16 residues. Losses at the gene ends were 6 bases for V and 5 bases for J; bases not matched to a gene: 15.

The chain joins TRBV7-6 to TRBJ2-5; D not certain. Per germline, CDR1 SGHVS and CDR2 FNYEAQ. Trimming removed 2 bases from V and 2 bases from J, with 12 bases in between. The CDR3 sequence is 15 residues long. The CDR3 nucleotides are TGTGCCAGCAGCTTACGACACCATCCTCAAGAGACCCAGTACTTC. Encoded protein: CASSLRHHPQETQYF.

This clone showed up just a few times. The chain uses TRBV27 and TRBJ2-2; no clear D gene. V lost 3 bases and J 2 bases, leaving 4 bases between the germline ends. The CDR3 spans 13 residues. Germline values: CDR1 MNHEY, CDR2 SMNVEV (reference sequence). The CDR3 is CASSFPNTGELFF. The CDR3 nucleotides read TGTGCCAGCAGTTTCCCTAACACCGGGGAGCTGTTTTTT.